These T cell receptor beta chains were read from a single sample in a study of Ad26.COV2.S vaccination and SARS-CoV-2 variants. Only in-frame clones appear in the TCRdb table, and some are missing; sequencing was by immunoSEQ multiplex PCR. The sample consists of about 500,000 clones, about nine tenths of them appearing once. Material: peripheral blood, obtained in a trial of Ad26.COV2.S vaccine versus placebo. All receptors come from a person aged 18 to 65 who received the Ad26.COV2.S COVID-19 vaccine or a placebo. The CDR3 runs from the conserved cysteine through the conserved F or W. Fields, in order: V gene, clone size, J gene, D gene, CDR3 protein, CDR3 DNA. The D gene is left open where the match is weak. Size is omitted from some rows. Given values are once, few, many or a class for expanded clones.

TRBV4-2	.	TRBJ2-7	TRBD2	CASSQDLHSGRSTYEQYF	TGTGCCAGCAGCCAAGATCTCCATAGCGGGAGGTCAACCTACGAGCAGTACTTC
TRBV28	.	TRBJ2-1	.	CASMNRWGRNEQFF	TGTGCCAGCATGAATCGATGGGGCCGGAATGAGCAGTTCTTC
TRBV28	.	TRBJ1-5	TRBD1	CASSFRDSSNQPQHF	TGTGCCAGCAGTTTTAGGGACAGTAGCAATCAGCCCCAGCATTTT
TRBV7-8	.	TRBJ2-1	TRBD1	CASSLPGQGAGSYNEQFF	TGTGCCAGCAGCTTACCGGGACAGGGGGCCGGCTCCTACAATGAGCAGTTCTTC
TRBV9	.	TRBJ2-1	TRBD2	CASSPGTSGTREQFF	TGTGCCAGCAGCCCAGGGACTAGCGGGACTCGTGAGCAGTTCTTC
TRBV18	.	TRBJ1-2	TRBD1	CASSQGNNAGGSGYTF	TGTGCCAGCTCACAAGGGAATAATGCAGGGGGCTCTGGCTACACCTTC
TRBV18	.	TRBJ2-7	.	CASSPRRDFTYEQYF	TGTGCCAGCTCCCCCCGCCGGGACTTTACCTACGAGCAGTACTTC
TRBV9	few	TRBJ2-2	.	CASSSSISGELFF	TGTGCCAGCAGCTCGTCTATCTCGGGGGAGCTGTTTTTT
TRBV5-8	.	TRBJ1-6	.	CASSFITGALRYANSPLHF	TGTGCCAGCAGCTTTATTACAGGTGCCCTGCGATATGCCAATTCACCCCTCCACTTT
TRBV7-9	.	TRBJ1-4	.	CASSPNTGGEKLFF	TGTGCCAGCAGCCCGAATACTGGGGGTGAAAAACTGTTTTTT
TRBV7-2	.	TRBJ2-4	.	CASSLLRGNIQYF	TGTGCCAGCAGCTTGCTTAGGGGAAACATTCAGTACTTC
TRBV6-2/TRBV6-3	.	TRBJ1-1	.	CASSYSTMHTEAFF	TGTGCCAGCAGTTACTCAACGATGCACACTGAAGCTTTCTTT
TRBV5-1	.	TRBJ2-7	.	CASSLDALREQYF	TGCGCCAGCAGCTTGGATGCCCTTCGGGAGCAGTACTTC
TRBV28	.	TRBJ2-3	TRBD2	CASGLGTSRTQYF	TGTGCCAGTGGCCTCGGGACTAGTCGAACGCAGTATTTT
TRBV5-5	once	TRBJ2-5	TRBD2	CASSFFSRPSGGETQYF	TGTGCCAGCAGCTTTTTTTCCAGGCCTAGCGGGGGGGAGACCCAGTACTTC
TRBV25-1	.	TRBJ2-5	.	CASSVYSFQETQYF	TGTGCCAGCAGTGTTTATTCGTTCCAAGAGACCCAGTACTTC
TRBV7-8	.	TRBJ2-7	.	CASSRAGDEQYF	TGTGCCAGCAGCCGAGCTGGTGACGAGCAGTACTTC
TRBV10-3	.	TRBJ1-2	TRBD1	CAISEPRQGDGYTF	TGTGCCATCAGTGAGCCAAGACAGGGGGATGGCTACACCTTC
TRBV7-9	.	TRBJ2-5	.	CASSAYGSGETQYF	TGTGCCAGCAGCGCTTATGGGTCGGGAGAGACCCAGTACTTC
TRBV7-3	.	TRBJ2-1	TRBD2	CASSLSGGSSNEQFF	TGTGCCAGCAGCTTAAGCGGCGGGAGTTCCAATGAGCAGTTCTTC
TRBV9	.	TRBJ2-7	.	CASSPPSSREQYF	TGTGCCAGCAGCCCCCCGTCCTCTCGCGAGCAGTACTTC
TRBV2	.	TRBJ2-1	.	CASSELASARNEQFF	TGTGCCAGCAGTGAATTGGCTAGCGCGAGGAATGAGCAGTTCTTC
TRBV27	.	TRBJ1-6	.	CASKEEGGSPLHF	TGTGCCAGCAAAGAAGAGGGCGGGTCACCCCTCCACTTT
TRBV18	.	TRBJ1-1	.	CASSDYGNAEAFF	TGTGCCAGCTCAGATTACGGGAACGCTGAAGCTTTCTTT
TRBV2	.	TRBJ1-5	.	CASSDAGGGNQPQHF	TGTGCCAGCAGTGACGCGGGGGGCGGCAATCAGCCCCAGCATTTT
TRBV10-3	.	TRBJ2-1	TRBD2	CAMGTGLAGVNEQFF	TGTGCCATGGGAACCGGACTAGCGGGAGTCAATGAGCAGTTCTTC
TRBV7-6	.	TRBJ1-6	.	CASSLGTSNSPLHF	TGTGCCAGCAGCTTAGGTACCTCAAATTCACCCCTCCACTTT
TRBV29-1	.	TRBJ1-5	.	CSVAREGDQPQHF	TGCAGCGTTGCGAGGGAGGGCGATCAGCCCCAGCATTTT
TRBV7-8	few	TRBJ2-7	TRBD1	CASSFRGQGFPYEQYF	TGTGCCAGCAGCTTTCGGGGACAGGGGTTCCCCTACGAGCAGTACTTC
TRBV19	.	TRBJ1-2	.	CASSIILGGYYGYTF	TGTGCCAGTAGTATTATTCTGGGAGGATACTATGGCTACACCTTC
TRBV28	.	TRBJ2-7	TRBD2	CASSPQAGAFYEQYF	TGTGCCAGCAGCCCCCAAGCGGGGGCCTTCTACGAGCAGTACTTC
TRBV29-1	.	TRBJ2-7	TRBD2	CSVELRSGLAGFYEQYF	TGCAGCGTTGAACTCCGCTCCGGACTAGCGGGATTCTACGAGCAGTACTTC
TRBV11-3	.	TRBJ1-2	.	CASSLDRADGYTF	TGTGCCAGCAGCTTAGACAGGGCGGATGGCTACACCTTC
TRBV9	.	TRBJ1-1	.	CASSASNTEAFF	TGTGCCAGCAGCGCCTCAAACACTGAAGCTTTCTTT
TRBV18	.	TRBJ1-3	.	CASSFTPGLIDTIYF	TGTGCCAGCTCCTTCACGCCGGGGCTCATAGACACCATATATTTT
TRBV4-1	once	TRBJ1-1	.	CASSQGPVGGEAFF	TGCGCCAGCAGCCAAGGACCTGTCGGGGGTGAAGCTTTCTTT
TRBV24-1	.	TRBJ1-5	.	CATTRSNQPQHF	TGTGCCACCACCAGGTCTAATCAGCCCCAGCATTTT
TRBV15	.	TRBJ1-1	TRBD1	CAIHHRGMNTEAFF	TGTGCCATCCACCACAGGGGGATGAACACTGAAGCTTTCTTT
TRBV2	few	TRBJ2-2	TRBD1	CASREGTVRAGELFF	TGTGCCAGCAGGGAAGGGACAGTGAGGGCCGGGGAGCTGTTTTTT
TRBV7-9	.	TRBJ1-2	.	CASSLPTTGPYGYTF	TGTGCCAGCAGCTTACCCACGACAGGTCCGTATGGCTACACCTTC
TRBV19	.	TRBJ1-2	.	CASTQDRSSYGYTF	TGTGCCAGTACCCAAGACCGATCCTCCTATGGCTACACCTTC
TRBV7-7	.	TRBJ1-3	.	CASSLGPSSGNTIYF	TGTGCTAGCAGCTTAGGACCGAGCTCTGGAAACACCATATATTTT
TRBV7-9	.	TRBJ1-6	.	CASSFRQGTSPLHF	TGTGCCAGCAGCTTCCGTCAGGGAACTTCACCCCTCCACTTT
TRBV7-2	.	TRBJ2-2	TRBD1	CASSRLQGVAGELFF	TGTGCCAGCAGCAGGCTCCAGGGGGTGGCCGGGGAGCTGTTTTTT
TRBV29-1	.	TRBJ1-5	.	CSVGYSNQPQHF	TGCAGCGTTGGTTATAGCAATCAGCCCCAGCATTTT
TRBV5-1	.	TRBJ2-7	.	CASSRMVGPLYEQYF	TGCGCCAGCAGCCGGATGGTGGGCCCACTCTACGAGCAGTACTTC
TRBV9	once	TRBJ2-1	.	CASSVGGAVRDEQFF	TGTGCCAGCAGCGTAGGAGGGGCCGTCCGAGATGAGCAGTTCTTC
TRBV28	.	TRBJ1-2	.	CASRRQVDYGYTF	TGTGCCAGCAGGCGACAGGTGGACTATGGCTACACCTTC
TRBV19	.	TRBJ1-4	.	CASSISRRQDEKLFF	TGTGCCAGTAGTATCAGCCGGCGACAGGACGAAAAACTGTTTTTT
TRBV4-1	.	TRBJ2-7	.	CASSQVWGQSGYEQYF	TGCGCCAGCAGCCAAGTTTGGGGGCAATCGGGCTACGAGCAGTACTTC